The clone carrying this T cell receptor (beta chain) came up many times. Unique molecular identifiers featured in how the TCRbeta library was prepared. TCRdb processed the PCR reads anew with MiXCR; each CDR3 protein has one entry. There are hundreds of thousands of distinct CDR3 sequences in the sample; 10% occur only once, and roughly 4% lies in the top ten. This sample was taken from a study of T-cell reconstitution after alpha-beta-depleted transplantation in children. Germline V lookup: CDR1 MNHEY, CDR2 SMNVEV (reference sequence). V trimming: 1 base; J trimming: 1 base; junction bases outside the gene matches: 9. This CDR3 is built from 17 residues.

Sequencing was performed on PBMCs from the stem cell graft donor, taken from the stem cell graft. This rearrangement joins TRBV27 to TRBJ2-7; 8 bases map to TRBD1. The TCR was taken from a human donor who donated a stem cell graft to a child with acute myeloid leukemia. The CDR3 DNA sequence: TGTGCCAGCAGTTTATACGCCGGGACAGGTAAATCCTACGAGCAGTACTTC. This encodes CASSLYAGTGKSYEQYF.